The 9 T cell receptor beta chains below all came from one sample that was sequenced in a study of CD8 T cells in Susac syndrome. RNA in amounts of 0.5 to 1 ug was reverse transcribed with random hexamers. A single record per CDR3 protein comes from TCRdb applying MiXCR to the immunoSEQ multiplex PCR reads. The sample records about 210,000 distinct CDR3 sequences, 95% being singletons. The specimen sequenced was CD4+ T cells from PBMCs. These receptor sequences come from a human donor with multiple sclerosis.

The chain recombines TRBV11-2 with TRBJ2-1; 11 bases agree with TRBD2. The CDR3 runs to 19 residues. Per germline, CDR1 SGHAT and CDR2 FQNNGV. V gave up 0 bases and J gave up 5 bases; unmatched junction bases: 12. The CDR3 nucleotides are TGTGCCAGCAGCTTAGACTCCCTTACTAGCGGGAGTCTCGACAATGAGCAGTTCTTC. Amino acids: CASSLDSLTSGSLDNEQFF.

The V gene is TRBV7-2, the J gene TRBJ2-7; no definite D call. The CDR3 runs to 14 residues. Per the germline V gene, CDR1 is SGHTA and CDR2 is FQGNSA. Deletions cut 6 bases from V and 5 bases from J, with 17 bases between. The CDR3 DNA is TGTGCCAGCAGTCAAACGGCAGGTTTGGACGAGCAGTACTTC. This codes for CASSQTAGLDEQYF.

The chain is built from TRBV7-3 and TRBJ2-5, with 9 positions matching TRBD1. Losses at the gene ends were 6 bases for V and 5 bases for J; bases not matched to a gene: 4. The CDR3 is 13 amino acids. Germline V lookup: CDR1 SGHTA, CDR2 FQGTGA. The CDR3 nucleotides are TGTGCCAGCAGTCCGGACAGGGGTGAGACCCAGTACTTC. This translates into CASSPDRGETQYF.

The V and J genes are TRBV11-2 and TRBJ2-7, with TRBD2 matching 10 bases. V was pared by 4 bases and J by 6 bases, with 3 bases of the junction left unmatched. Looked up from germline, CDR1 is SGHAT and CDR2 is FQNNGV. The CDR3 totals 13 residues. The CDR3 region has the DNA TGTGCCAGCAGCTCGGGACTAGCGCTCGAGCAGTACTTC. This gives the protein CASSSGLALEQYF.

This clonotype was recorded once. V gene TRBV29-1 combines with J gene TRBJ2-6; no definite D call. V dropped 4 bases and J dropped 4 bases, with 14 bases sitting between them. CDR3 length: 15 amino acids. From germline, CDR1 is SQVTM and CDR2 ANQGSEA. The CDR3: CSVGVGVTGANVLTF. CDR3 DNA: TGCAGCGTTGGGGTGGGTGTAACAGGGGCCAACGTCCTGACTTTC.

The chain joins TRBV20-1 to TRBJ2-1, with TRBD2 matching 7 bases. The trim removed 3 bases at V and 9 bases at J, leaving 5 bases unmatched. Germline lookup yields CDR1 DFQATT and CDR2 SNEGSKA (reference sequence). This CDR3 region has 12 residues. The CDR3 DNA follows: TGCAGTGCTAGTATGGGGGAGGGTGAGCAGTTCTTC. Its protein is CSASMGEGEQFF.

This chain uses TRBV19 with TRBJ2-1, with D hard to call. Germline lookup yields CDR1 LNHDA and CDR2 SQIVND (reference sequence). V was shortened by 5 bases and J by 0 bases, with 11 bases between the two germline ends. This CDR3 has 15 residues. The chain's CDR3 is CASSQDRSSYNEQFF. In DNA, the CDR3 is TGTGCCAGTAGTCAAGACCGGAGCTCCTACAATGAGCAGTTCTTC.

The V gene is TRBV14, the J gene TRBJ2-1; TRBD2 matches at 10 bases. This CDR3 is 13 amino acids long. Germline CDR1 is SGHDN and CDR2 is FVKESK. The V gene end was trimmed by 4 bases and the J gene end by 9 bases; junction bases not matched to a gene: 3. In DNA, the CDR3 is TGTGCCAGCAGCCTAGCGGGAGGAACTGAGCAGTTCTTC. Residues: CASSLAGGTEQFF.

J is TRBJ2-1 and V is TRBV14, with 11 bases lining up with TRBD2. Germline trimming cut 1 base from V and 1 base from J; bases unmatched to any gene: 9. Germline loops: CDR1 SGHDN, CDR2 FVKESK. This CDR3 comprises 19 residues. CDR3 DNA: TGTGCCAGCAGCCAAGGTGGAAGATTAGCGGGAGGGTCCTACAATGAGCAGTTCTTC. This codes for CASSQGGRLAGGSYNEQFF.